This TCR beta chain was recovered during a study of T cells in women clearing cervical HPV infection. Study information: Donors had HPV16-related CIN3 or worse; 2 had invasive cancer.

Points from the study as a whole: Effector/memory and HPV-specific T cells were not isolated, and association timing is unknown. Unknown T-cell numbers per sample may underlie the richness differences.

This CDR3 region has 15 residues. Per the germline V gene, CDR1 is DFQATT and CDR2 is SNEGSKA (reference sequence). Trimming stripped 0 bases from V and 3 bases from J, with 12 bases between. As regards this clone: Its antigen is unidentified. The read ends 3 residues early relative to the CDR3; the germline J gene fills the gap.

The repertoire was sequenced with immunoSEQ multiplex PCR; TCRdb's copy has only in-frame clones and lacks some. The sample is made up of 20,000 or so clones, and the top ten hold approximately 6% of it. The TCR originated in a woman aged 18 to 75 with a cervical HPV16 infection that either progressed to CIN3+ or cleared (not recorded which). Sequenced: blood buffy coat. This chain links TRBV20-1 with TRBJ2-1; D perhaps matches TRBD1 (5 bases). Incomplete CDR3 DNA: TGCAGTGCTAGAGAGGTAGGGGCTAGCTACAATGAG. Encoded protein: CSAREVGASYNE. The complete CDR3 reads CSAREVGASYNEQFF.